This section outlines one T cell receptor beta chain sequence together with its context. The antigen is not known. This sample is drawn from a study of OX40 agonist ivuxolimab in advanced cancers. Overall study: Mean age approximately 59 years, range about 23 to 85; around 80% male.

V lost 3 bases, J lost 0 bases, and 15 bases lay in between. The germline V gene has CDR1 SGDLS and CDR2 YYNGEE. The CDR3 extends over 16 amino acids. Study-level points and caveats: Relative to CD4+, CD8+ T cells held more expanded clones on average.

TCRdb's table, derived via immunoSEQ multiplex PCR, lists solely in-frame clones and lacks some. The sample carries roughly 50,000 clones, 80% recorded once. The source was CD4+ or CD8+ T cells sorted from blood, collected in a trial of the OX40 agonist ivuxolimab. The sequence was obtained from an adult with an advanced solid tumor such as melanoma, head and neck, liver or kidney cancer. The chain couples TRBV9 to TRBJ1-1; D unclear. CDR3 sequence (DNA): TGTGCCAGCAGCGGCCTCCCGGCCCGGTTGAACACTGAAGCTTTCTTT. It specifies CASSGLPARLNTEAFF.